This T cell receptor beta chain was documented in a study of neurological immune-mediated disorders (dated by TCRdb to 2018 to 2020). Background on the whole study: Among the 35 or so multiple sclerosis patients, about 31 had relapsing-remitting MS and 3 had secondary progressive MS. The 90 to 110 TCR-beta libraries included longitudinal samples, technical triplicates and paired sorted CD4+ and CD8+ T-cell subsets alongside PBMC samples. The cohort included some 66 subjects: roughly 15 with HAM/TSP, around 34 with multiple sclerosis, and about 20 healthy controls. Peripheral blood TCR-beta repertoires from HTLV-I-associated myelopathy (HAM/TSP) patients, multiple sclerosis patients and healthy controls were compared by UMI-based sequencing. Broader findings and caveats from the paper: In phylogenetic analysis, the repertoires of 18 of 34 MS patients grouped into a cluster of related CDR3 sequences, which suggests a possible signature at the repertoire level. Expanded clones from different subjects shared no identical CDR3 amino acid sequences, which suggests that TCR-beta repertoires were private in all groups. TCR clonal expansion was greatest in HAM/TSP patients and smallest in MS patients, who ranked below even healthy controls. The MS cluster showed no association with clinical or MRI features, and the authors stated that larger cohorts are needed.

Taken from cysteine to phenylalanine, the CDR3 has 18 residues. Only CDR3 DNA remains: 54 bases, in frame from the first base. The germline V and J ends show losses of 4 bases and 0 bases respectively, and no gene match explains 10 bases of the junction. CDR1 and CDR2, per the germline V gene, are SGHDN and FVKESK. Libraries from unsorted PBMCs were made from 2 million PBMCs kept in RNAlater at -80 degrees C until RNA extraction. Multiple sclerosis patients were enrolled in a US clinical protocol evaluating disease progression by magnetic resonance imaging. Peripheral blood was subjected to Ficoll-Hypaque density gradient centrifugation to isolate PBMCs, which were then cryopreserved in liquid nitrogen. This clonotype was seen a few times. Its antigen remains undetermined. Within one base of it there is no much larger clone, and no base qualities were kept. cDNA synthesis used template-switch 5'RACE with a primer carrying a 10-nucleotide random unique molecular identifier tagging each TCR transcript. Every sequencing run covered 15-18 subjects and yielded more than 160 million TCR-beta sequences. The RNeasy kit was used to extract total RNA. The KAPA Real-time Library Amplification kit was used to amplify TCR-beta VDJ regions with primers for the TCR constant region and the 5'RACE anchor. Sample indexes and Illumina adaptors were added in a first PCR, and a second PCR then increased library yield. After Ampure bead purification, the roughly 650 bp TCR product was size-selected on a 2% E-gel SizeSelection system. Before pooling, library quality was assessed on a Bioanalyzer, concentration was determined with Qubit, and library quantification was performed with the Kapa Library Quantification kit. An Illumina HiSeq 2500 was used to sequence the libraries paired-end at 2 x 150 bp. To increase sequence diversity, about 25-30% phiX was spiked into each library pool. The paper's data handling went like this. The UMI-based MiGEC pipeline processed quality-filtered reads and removed over 80% of raw TCR sequences during error correction. IMGT germline references were used for aligning VDJ genes, and each clonotype was defined as a unique CDR3 amino acid sequence together with its V-J genes. Clonal expansion, Shannon diversity and CDR3 relatedness were evaluated with VDJtools (CalcPairwiseDistances, ClusterSamples), while phylogenetic trees were built in CLCbio workbench. Clones with at least 8 unique UMIs were defined as expanded, with this threshold being based on coefficient-of-variation modelling across technical triplicates. TCRdb handled the public reads itself, with Q25 trimming in fastp and clone calling in MiXCR, and kept productive beta chains. Rows are unified per CDR3 protein, each entry keeping the most common DNA and genes. The V and J calls come from TCRdb's annotation, not from the publication. The sample table holds more than 45,000 distinct CDR3 sequences, of which approximately 4% were seen once. The ten largest account for approximately 3.1% of the sample.

The sequenced material came from PBMCs. This chain is built from TRBV14 and TRBJ2-3; 10 of the junction bases match TRBD2. This TCR was recovered from a woman aged 25 to 39 with multiple sclerosis. The bases are TGTGCCAGCAGCCCGCTACTAGCGGGGAGATCTAGCACAGATACGCAGTATTTT. Translated, this is CASSPLLAGRSSTDTQYF.